The 29 T cell receptor beta chains in this list originate from one sample, sequenced in a study of blood T cells in healthy people across ages. A second about 6 to 12 cycle PCR used barcoded and J-beta primers. From the 5' RACE reads, TCRdb called clonotypes with MiXCR, one entry per CDR3 protein. The sample shows about 1.5 million distinct CDR3 sequences, 42% of them seen only once. The sample consisted of blood. The receptors stem from a woman under 30 in good health.

The V call is TRBV7-2, the J call TRBJ2-3, with a tentative D call TRBD1 (6 bases). The CDR3 spans 16 residues. Trimming took 4 bases from V and 6 from J, leaving 20 bases between them. Germline lookup yields CDR1 SGHTA and CDR2 FQGNSA. The DNA of the CDR3 is TGTGCCAGCAGCTGGGGGCCCTCGACTTCTTTGGATACGCAGTATTTT. It translates to CASSWGPSTSLDTQYF.

The J gene is TRBJ2-1, the V gene TRBV20-1; TRBD2 aligns across 10 bases. V dropped 2 bases and J dropped 3; count of bases not matched to a gene: 7. Germline V gene sequence: CDR1 DFQATT, CDR2 SNEGSKA (reference sequence). The CDR3 runs to 16 residues. This CDR3 is CSARPPLAGVYNEQFF. The CDR3 nucleotides read TGCAGTGCTAGACCTCCTCTAGCGGGAGTCTACAATGAGCAGTTCTTC.

The chain combines TRBV6-2 or TRBV6-3 with TRBJ2-1, with a weak D call TRBD2 (5 bases). Trimming removed 5 bases at V and 12 bases at J, with 17 bases between. The CDR3 is 13 residues long. Germline CDR1 MNHEY, CDR2 SVGEGT. The CDR3 nucleotides are TGTGCCAGCAGTAATGGACTCCCTAGCAGGCAGTTCTTC. Translation: CASSNGLPSRQFF.

This sequence joins TRBV13 and TRBJ2-2; TRBD1 matches 7 bases. Germline CDR1 is PRHDT and CDR2 is FYEKMQ (reference sequence). V lost 2 bases, J lost 4 bases, and 7 bases stayed unmatched. The CDR3 is made up of 16 amino acids. In DNA form, the CDR3 reads TGTGCCAGCAGCTTATCCCTGACAGGGATCACCGGGGAGCTGTTTTTT. Protein product: CASSLSLTGITGELFF.

The chain employs TRBV7-2 and TRBJ2-5; 7 nucleotides align to TRBD2. The CDR3 totals 15 residues. J gave up 11 bases and V 1 base, and 13 bases lay outside the gene matches. Germline CDR1 is SGHTA and CDR2 is FQGNSA. Written as DNA, the CDR3 is TGTGCCAGCAGCTTAGACGGGGGGTACAACAATGAGCAGTACTTC. It encodes CASSLDGGYNNEQYF.

This chain uses TRBV19 with TRBJ1-2; the D is unclear. V lost 3 bases and J 2 bases, leaving 4 bases between the germline ends. CDR3 length equals 12 residues. Germline-derived CDR1 and CDR2 are LNHDA and SQIVND (reference sequence). The CDR3 coding sequence is TGTGCCAGTAGTATGTCCAACTATGGCTACACCTTC. The encoded protein is CASSMSNYGYTF.

This clonotype was recorded many times. This chain links TRBV7-2 with TRBJ2-3; D perhaps matches TRBD1 (6 bases). V shed 1 base and J shed 6 bases, with 11 bases lying between them. The length of the CDR3 is 14 residues. The V gene's germline CDR1 is SGHTA and CDR2 FQGNSA. The CDR3 sequence is CASSLGSRGDTQYF. The CDR3 DNA reads as TGTGCCAGCAGCTTAGGTTCCAGGGGCGATACGCAGTATTTT.

The genes are TRBV7-9 and TRBJ2-5, with 7 nucleotides matching TRBD1. The CDR3 totals 15 residues. Trimming removed 5 bases from V and 1 base from J; junction bases left unmatched: 7. Germline V gene sequence: CDR1 SEHNR, CDR2 FQNEAQ (reference sequence). Here the CDR3 DNA reads TGTGCCAGCAGCCCATACGGGACAGCCCAAGAGACCCAGTACTTC. Its protein is CASSPYGTAQETQYF. Based on the CDR3 plus reference TRBV7-9 and TRBJ2-5, the full variable domain is DTGVSQNPRHKITKRGQNVTFRCDPISEHNRLYWYRQTLGQGPEFLTYFQNEAQLEKSRLLSDRFSAERPKGSFSTLEIQRTEQGDSAMYLCASSPYGTAQETQYFGPGTRLLVL.

The chain joins TRBV12-3 or TRBV12-4 to TRBJ1-5, with a tentative D call TRBD1 (6 bases). The CDR3 has 14 residues. V lost 3 bases and J 6 bases, leaving 12 bases between the germline ends. CDR3 region: CASSFNRAGQPQHF. The CDR3, as DNA: TGTGCCAGCAGTTTTAACAGGGCGGGTCAGCCCCAGCATTTT.

This clonotype was observed a single time. This sequence joins TRBV9 and TRBJ2-2; no definite D call. CDR1 SGDLS and CDR2 YYNGEE come from the germline V gene. Between the trimmed V and J ends, which lost 0 bases and 1 base, there was a span of 4 bases. CDR3 length: 14 residues. The CDR3: CASSVAWNTGELFF. The CDR3 bases are TGTGCCAGCAGCGTAGCTTGGAACACCGGGGAGCTGTTTTTT.

This clonotype has more than one count but fewer than ten. The rearrangement joins TRBV5-1 to TRBJ1-1, with 7 positions matching TRBD1. The CDR3 runs 16 residues. J gave up 0 bases and V 4 bases, and 9 bases lay outside the gene matches. The V gene's germline CDR1 is SGHRS and CDR2 YFSETQ. The CDR3 bases are TGCGCCAGCAGCCCGGGGCTACAGGGGCTGAACACTGAAGCTTTCTTT. Translating gives CASSPGLQGLNTEAFF.

The CDR3 spells CASSWRLAGENEQFF. The CDR3 region has the DNA TGTGCCAGCAGTTGGAGGCTAGCGGGAGAGAATGAGCAGTTCTTC. V and J are TRBV27 and TRBJ2-1, with 10 bases aligning to TRBD2. The length of the CDR3 is 15 residues. J was trimmed by 7 bases and V by 4 bases; bases with no gene match: 7. Germline V gene lookup returns CDR1 MNHEY and CDR2 SMNVEV (reference sequence).

V usage is TRBV4-1 and J usage is TRBJ2-5; D is possibly TRBD2 (6 bases). The CDR3 is made up of 16 amino acids. Between the trimmed V and J ends, which lost 4 bases and 11 bases, there was a span of 26 bases. In germline, CDR1 is MGHRA, CDR2 YSYEKL. CDR3 residues: CASSPFIRGRYNEQYF. The CDR3 nucleotides are TGCGCCAGCAGCCCTTTTATACGGGGGAGATACAATGAGCAGTACTTC.

The genes are TRBV12-3 or TRBV12-4 and TRBJ2-3; 7 positions agree with TRBD1. The CDR3 length is 13 residues. V was pared by 6 bases and J by 15 bases, with 15 bases of the junction left unmatched. The CDR3 spells CASSWTGADAEYF. In nucleotides, the CDR3 is TGTGCCAGCAGCTGGACAGGCGCAGATGCGGAATATTTT.

The rearrangement joins TRBV6-5 to TRBJ2-4; D possibly uses TRBD1 or TRBD2 (6 bases each). The DNA matches TRBJ2-7 better at its end, which makes the J call doubtful. There are 15 residues in the CDR3. The germline V gene has CDR1 MNHEY and CDR2 SVGAGI. CDR3 sequence: CASTSGGGFSYEQYF. CDR3 in DNA: TGTGCCAGCACCTCCGGAGGGGGTTTCTCCTACGAGCAGTACTTC.

This clonotype turned up a few times. V and J are TRBV20-1 and TRBJ2-7; D is undetermined. CDR1 DFQATT and CDR2 SNEGSKA come from the germline V gene (reference sequence). The CDR3 extends over 13 amino acids. V lost 0 bases and J 0 bases, leaving 6 bases between the germline ends. In DNA, the CDR3 is TGCAGTGCTAGAGACCCGGCCTCCTACGAGCAGTACTTC. Amino acid sequence: CSARDPASYEQYF.

The chain couples TRBV7-2 to TRBJ2-7; 7 bases agree with TRBD2. This CDR3 spans 14 amino acids. CDR1 and CDR2 (germline): SGHTA, FQGNSA. Germline trimming cut 0 bases from V and 6 bases from J; bases unmatched to any gene: 5. CDR3 sequence: CASSLAGTNFEQYF. CDR3 DNA sequence: TGTGCCAGCAGCTTAGCCGGGACTAATTTCGAGCAGTACTTC.

The J gene is TRBJ2-4, the V gene TRBV20-1; D unclear. Near its end, the DNA agrees better with TRBJ2-7, so the J call may be wrong. CDR3 size: 12 residues. CDR1 is DFQATT and CDR2 is SNEGSKA in the germline V gene (reference sequence). The CDR3, as DNA: TGCAGTGCTAGAGATGGGATAAACGAGCAGTACTTC. Amino acids: CSARDGINEQYF.

This clonotype was detected a few times. The chain has TRBV5-5 and TRBJ2-7; 8 nucleotides line up with TRBD1. The CDR3 loop spans 15 amino acids. Per germline, CDR1 SGHKS and CDR2 YYEKEE (reference sequence). Trimming cost V 0 bases and J 3 bases; bases outside gene matches: 5. The CDR3, as DNA: TGTGCCAGCAGCTTGGACGACAGGGGCTACTACGAGCAGTACTTC. Translating gives CASSLDDRGYYEQYF.

This clonotype was recorded a few times. V usage is TRBV2 and J usage is TRBJ1-2; 8 bases match TRBD1. The germline V gene encodes CDR1 SNHLY and CDR2 FYNNEI. V shed 2 bases and J 8 bases; nucleotides not matched to a gene: 4. The CDR3 is 13 amino acids. The CDR3 DNA is TGTGCCAGCAGTGAACAGGGGGCGAACGGCTACACCTTC. This gives the protein CASSEQGANGYTF.

This clonotype was detected only a few times. This sequence joins TRBV29-1 and TRBJ1-2, with TRBD1 as a possible D gene (5 bases). V was clipped by 4 bases and J by 4 bases, with 10 bases between them. This CDR3 has 12 amino acids. Germline CDR1 SQVTM, CDR2 ANQGSEA. CDR3 amino acids: CSVVRDRYGYTF. The CDR3 DNA reads as TGCAGCGTTGTCCGGGACCGCTATGGCTACACCTTC.

This clonotype was counted between two and nine times. The V and J genes are TRBV20-1 and TRBJ1-2; 8 bases align to TRBD1. CDR3 length equals 12 residues. Germline V CDR1 and CDR2: DFQATT, SNEGSKA (reference sequence). V trimming: 4 bases; J trimming: 7 bases; junction bases outside the gene matches: 5. In DNA, the CDR3 is TGCAGTGCTAAAGGACAGGGTGGTGGCTACACCTTC. Amino acid sequence: CSAKGQGGGYTF.

The chain links TRBV6-5 to TRBJ2-7; TRBD1 agrees at 10 bases. This CDR3 comprises 14 residues. Trimming took 6 bases from V and 3 from J; bases not matched to a gene: 5. Per the germline V gene, CDR1 is MNHEY and CDR2 is SVGAGI. CDR3 bases: TGTGCCAGCAGACCGAGGACAGGGGGCTACGAGCAGTACTTC. The encoded protein is CASRPRTGGYEQYF.

Only a few counts were recorded for this clonotype. This chain joins TRBV29-1 and TRBJ1-2; weak D call: TRBD1 (6 bases). Germline CDR1 reads SQVTM; CDR2 reads ANQGSEA. The ends were cut back, 1 base at V and 5 bases at J, with 23 bases in the middle. The CDR3 extends over 17 amino acids. CDR3 protein: CSVEGLRRGADPYGYTF. CDR3 DNA: TGCAGCGTTGAAGGTCTTCGTCGGGGGGCAGACCCGTATGGCTACACCTTC. The variable domain in full, with the rest retrieved from reference TRBV29-1 and TRBJ1-2, is SAVISQKPSRDICQRGTSLTIQCQVDSQVTMMFWYRQQPGQSLTLIATANQGSEATYESGFVIDKFPISRPNLTFSTLTVSNMSPEDSSIYLCSVEGLRRGADPYGYTFGSGTRLTVV.

This clonotype came up a few times. The genes are TRBV29-1 and TRBJ1-1; maybe TRBD1 (6 bases). This CDR3 comprises 16 residues. CDR1 and CDR2 from the germline V gene are SQVTM and ANQGSEA. Trimming shortened V by 3 bases and J by 1 base, and 18 bases separated the two germline ends. The CDR3 is CSVEEIYRGQNTEAFF. The CDR3 DNA sequence: TGCAGCGTTGAGGAGATTTACCGGGGACAGAACACTGAAGCTTTCTTT.

There are a few counts of this clonotype. This sequence joins TRBV27 and TRBJ2-3; D is unclear. Trimming stripped 8 bases from V and 5 bases from J, with 5 bases between. This CDR3 is 10 amino acids long. CDR1 is MNHEY and CDR2 is SMNVEV in the germline V gene (reference sequence). CDR3 sequence reads: CASGVDTQYF. CDR3 DNA sequence: TGTGCCAGCGGCGTAGATACGCAGTATTTT.

This clonotype occurred a few times. The rearrangement links TRBV9 to TRBJ1-2, with TRBD1 matching over 8 bases. The CDR3 has 13 residues. The germline CDR1 and CDR2 sequences are SGDLS and YYNGEE. The V gene end was trimmed by 6 bases and the J gene end by 5 bases; junction bases not matched to a gene: 6. Written as DNA, the CDR3 is TGTGCCAGCACCAACAGGACAGGGTATGGCTACACCTTC. Its translation is CASTNRTGYGYTF.

The chain has TRBV4-1 and TRBJ1-2; D perhaps matches TRBD1 (6 bases). This CDR3 is built from 15 residues. Germline CDR1 and CDR2: MGHRA and YSYEKL. Trimming shortened V by 0 bases and J by 4 bases, and 12 bases separated the two germline ends. This chain's CDR3 is CASSQEQGPLYGYTF. CDR3 DNA sequence: TGCGCCAGCAGCCAAGAACAGGGTCCTCTCTATGGCTACACCTTC.

V and J are TRBV20-1 and TRBJ2-2; 10 bases are shared with TRBD2. Trimming took 1 base from V and 4 from J; bases not matched to a gene: 9. The CDR3 contains 17 residues. Looked up from germline, CDR1 is DFQATT and CDR2 is SNEGSKA (reference sequence). The CDR3 loop is CSARVGGLAVRTGELFF. The CDR3 nucleotides read TGCAGTGCTAGAGTAGGCGGACTAGCGGTACGCACCGGGGAGCTGTTTTTT.